This TCR beta chain is drawn from a study of Tregs in tolerant kidney transplant recipients. Findings of the study overall: Expanding Tregs on activated donor B cells appeared to best identify donor-specific TCRbeta clones. This study did not directly address biological reproducibility.

Method: immunoSEQ multiplex PCR; TCRdb's copy keeps in-frame clones and lacks some. The sample yields roughly 86,000 clones, 93% seen once. Germline V gene sequence: CDR1 SGDLS, CDR2 YYNGEE. This CDR3 comprises 14 residues. Trimming shortened V by 1 base and J by 8 bases, and 12 bases separated the two germline ends. Turning to this clone: Its antigen is still unknown.

Related graft donors supplied nonmyeloablative bone marrow transplants, and mixed chimerism was transient. Unstimulated regulatory T cells (CD4+CD25+CD127-), CD4+CD25- non-regulatory cells, CD4 and CD8 cells were FACS-sorted from thawed PBMCs. Here the sequenced sample was CD4+ T cells from blood (PBMCs), taken 12 months after the transplant. The chain joins TRBV9 to TRBJ1-4, with D possibly matching TRBD1 (5 bases). The clonotype was recovered from a human patient who received a combined kidney and bone marrow transplant. Some T cells may trace back to the graft donor. The CDR3 sequence is CASSVTQGGEKLFF. The CDR3 DNA reads as TGTGCCAGCAGCGTAACGCAGGGAGGGGAAAAACTGTTTTTT.